The next 12 T cell receptor beta chains were all read from a single sample in a study of blood T cell repertoires in COVID-19. Clones were sequenced by immunoSEQ multiplex PCR, and TCRdb holds only the in-frame ones, with some missing. This sample has about 300,000 clones, with more than 85% found just once. The specimen sequenced was peripheral blood. Receptors were obtained from a man in his 70s with acute or convalescent COVID-19.

This clone was detected only once. V gene TRBV9 combines with J gene TRBJ2-3; tentative D call: TRBD1 (5 bases). Between the trimmed V and J ends, which lost 0 bases and 4 bases, there was a span of 9 bases. Germline V gene sequence: CDR1 SGDLS, CDR2 YYNGEE. The CDR3 is 14 residues long. The CDR3 bases are TGTGCCAGCAGCGTAGCACAGGCGCCAGATACGCAGTATTTT. It yields the protein CASSVAQAPDTQYF.

The chain is built from TRBV25-1 and TRBJ2-2, with a possible D match to TRBD1 (7 bases). Per the germline V gene, CDR1 is MGHDK and CDR2 is SYGVNS. The CDR3 has 14 residues. Trimming took 8 bases from V and 4 from J, leaving 14 bases between them. CDR3 protein: CASDTGDFTGELFF. For the CDR3, the DNA is TGTGCCAGCGACACAGGGGACTTCACCGGGGAGCTGTTTTTT. Full variable domain (remainder filled in from reference TRBV25-1 and TRBJ2-2): EADIYQTPRYLVIGTGKKITLECSQTMGHDKMYWYQQDPGMELHLIHYSYGVNSTEKGDLSSESTVSRIRTEHFPLTLESARPSHTSQYLCASDTGDFTGELFFGEGSRLTVL.

CDR3 in amino acids: CASSSGGVGGTQYF. The CDR3 coding sequence is TGTGCCAGCAGTTCTGGGGGGGTCGGAGGGACCCAGTACTTC. The rearrangement uses TRBV28 and TRBJ2-5; TRBD2 matches at 7 bases. This CDR3 is built from 14 residues. Germline assignment: CDR1 MDHEN and CDR2 SYDVKM. V was pared by 4 bases and J by 7 bases, with 9 bases of the junction left unmatched.

This sequence joins TRBV30 and TRBJ1-1; TRBD1 matches 7 bases. Germline CDR1 GTSNPN, CDR2 SVGIG (reference sequence). V shed 3 bases, J shed 0 bases, and the junction held 7 bases outside the gene matches. This CDR3 region has 15 residues. In DNA form, the CDR3 reads TGTGCCTGGAGGGCAGGGGGTCTTATGAACACTGAAGCTTTCTTT. Encoded protein: CAWRAGGLMNTEAFF.

In its sample, this clone was seen once. The V call is TRBV2, the J call TRBJ1-3, with a possible D match to TRBD1 (6 bases). CDR1 and CDR2 (germline): SNHLY, FYNNEI. The CDR3 is 16 amino acids. Deletions cut 4 bases from V and 2 bases from J, with 15 bases between. The CDR3 loop reads CASSVTTGFAGNTIYF. The CDR3 region has the DNA TGTGCCAGCAGTGTCACCACAGGGTTTGCTGGAAACACCATATATTTT.

J is TRBJ2-1 and V is TRBV7-2; 7 bases align to TRBD1. Trimming removed 4 bases from V and 3 bases from J; junction bases left unmatched: 6. The CDR3 has 15 amino acids. CDR1 SGHTA and CDR2 FQGNSA come from the germline V gene. CDR3 in amino acids: CASSYTGDHYNEQFF. CDR3 DNA sequence: TGTGCCAGCAGCTATACAGGGGACCACTACAATGAGCAGTTCTTC.

This clone was found a few times. V gene TRBV7-2 combines with J gene TRBJ1-5; D not resolved. The germline CDR1 and CDR2 sequences are SGHTA and FQGNSA. The CDR3 sequence is 12 residues long. The ends were cut back, 5 bases at V and 4 bases at J, with 6 bases in the middle. The CDR3 sequence is CASSPSNQPQHF. CDR3 DNA: TGTGCCAGCAGCCCGAGTAATCAGCCCCAGCATTTT.

The CDR3 DNA is TGTGCCAGCAGCTTACAGGGGCTTGGCTACACCTTC. Residues: CASSLQGLGYTF. The rearrangement uses TRBV7-2 and TRBJ1-2, with D perhaps matching TRBD1 (6 bases). The germline V gene encodes CDR1 SGHTA and CDR2 FQGNSA. The CDR3 extends over 12 amino acids. The V and J ends lost 2 bases and 7 bases respectively, with 8 bases between them.

The chain recombines TRBV3-1 (or the pseudogene TRBV3-2) with TRBJ1-1; D perhaps matches TRBD1 (6 bases). V dropped 3 bases and J dropped 7 bases, with 12 bases sitting between them. The CDR3 consists of 13 residues. Germline lookup yields CDR1 LGHDT and CDR2 YNNKEL (reference sequence). CDR3 amino acids: CASSHGGAREAFF. CDR3 coding DNA: TGTGCCAGCAGCCACGGGGGGGCACGTGAAGCTTTCTTT.

In its sample, this clone was seen once. The chain uses TRBV29-1 and TRBJ2-5; D may be TRBD2 (6 bases). Germline V gene data show CDR1 as SQVTM and CDR2 as ANQGSEA. V was clipped by 7 bases and J by 1 base, with 16 bases between them. The CDR3 totals 14 residues. The CDR3: CSASSWGGQETQYF. CDR3 sequence (DNA): TGCAGCGCCTCCTCGTGGGGAGGCCAAGAGACCCAGTACTTC.

The rearrangement joins TRBV5-1 to TRBJ2-5; 9 bases fit TRBD1. J lost 5 bases, V lost 4 bases, and 9 bases had no gene match. This CDR3 is 15 amino acids long. The germline gives CDR1 SGHRS, CDR2 YFSETQ. The CDR3 sequence is CASSPNTGGGETQYF. CDR3 sequence (DNA): TGCGCCAGCAGCCCCAATACAGGGGGCGGGGAGACCCAGTACTTC.

The table lists this clone with a few counts. The CDR3 sequence is CASSFQGRNTEAFF. Here the CDR3 DNA reads TGTGCCAGCAGCTTCCAGGGCCGGAACACTGAAGCTTTCTTT. The chain employs TRBV11-2 and TRBJ1-1; D is possibly TRBD1 (5 bases). From germline, CDR1 is SGHAT and CDR2 FQNNGV. Trimming cost V 3 bases and J 1 base, with 9 bases left between them. This CDR3 spans 14 amino acids.